Listed below are T cell receptor beta chains from one sample, sequenced in a study of OX40 agonist ivuxolimab in advanced cancers. Clones were sequenced by immunoSEQ multiplex PCR, and TCRdb holds only the in-frame ones, with some missing. The profile shows over 100,000 clones, over 75% of them singletons. Sequenced material: CD4+ or CD8+ T cells sorted from blood, taken in a trial of the OX40 agonist ivuxolimab. These receptors were obtained from an adult with an advanced solid tumor such as melanoma, head and neck, liver or kidney cancer. The CDR3 runs from the conserved cysteine through the conserved F or W. The order of the fields is V gene, J gene, clone size, D gene, CDR3 DNA, CDR3 protein. The D gene is left open where the match is weak. Size values are once, few and many counts, or a class for expanded clones, and some rows have none.

v_call: TRBV4-2
j_call: TRBJ2-4
clone_size: -
d_call: -
cdr3_nt: TGTGCCAGCAGCCAAGATCTGGAGGGGGTTGACATTCAGTACTTC
cdr3_aa: CASSQDLEGVDIQYF

v_call: TRBV11-2
j_call: TRBJ1-2
clone_size: -
d_call: -
cdr3_nt: TGTGCCAGCAGCCTATCCGACTTATATGGCTACACCTTC
cdr3_aa: CASSLSDLYGYTF

v_call: TRBV6-4
j_call: TRBJ1-6
clone_size: -
d_call: -
cdr3_nt: TGTGCCAGCAGTGACTCAACAGGGCTTTCCTATAATTCACCCCTCCACTTT
cdr3_aa: CASSDSTGLSYNSPLHF

v_call: TRBV7-2
j_call: TRBJ2-5
clone_size: -
d_call: TRBD1
cdr3_nt: TGTGCCAGCAGCTTAGCGATTGACAGGGTGGGGGAGCAGTACTTC
cdr3_aa: CASSLAIDRVGEQYF

v_call: TRBV6-6
j_call: TRBJ2-7
clone_size: once
d_call: TRBD2
cdr3_nt: TGTGCCAGCGTCCACGGAGGCGGGGGGACCGAGCAGTACTTC
cdr3_aa: CASVHGGGGTEQYF

v_call: TRBV4-1
j_call: TRBJ1-1
clone_size: -
d_call: -
cdr3_nt: TGCGCCAGCAGCCAAGTGGGTGGGCCAGCCCCACGATTT
cdr3_aa: CASSQVGGPAPRF

v_call: TRBV5-4
j_call: TRBJ2-2
clone_size: -
d_call: -
cdr3_nt: TGTGCCAGCAGCTCCTACTGGACCTCGAACACCGGGGAGCTGTTTTTT
cdr3_aa: CASSSYWTSNTGELFF

v_call: TRBV7-2
j_call: TRBJ2-5
clone_size: -
d_call: -
cdr3_nt: TGTGCCAGCAGTTATCGGGGGAGTATCGAAGAGACCCAGTACTTC
cdr3_aa: CASSYRGSIEETQYF

v_call: TRBV7-2
j_call: TRBJ2-7
clone_size: -
d_call: TRBD2
cdr3_nt: TGTGCCAGCAGCTTCCAGACGGGACTAGCGGGGGGCCTACCTTACGAGCAGTACTTC
cdr3_aa: CASSFQTGLAGGLPYEQYF

v_call: TRBV28
j_call: TRBJ1-2
clone_size: -
d_call: TRBD1
cdr3_nt: TGTGCCAGCAGTCCCGGACAGGGCAACTATGGCTACACCTTC
cdr3_aa: CASSPGQGNYGYTF

v_call: TRBV30
j_call: TRBJ1-5
clone_size: -
d_call: -
cdr3_nt: TGTGCCTGGAGTGTAAGGGGTTTGCGGAATCAGCCCCAGCATTTT
cdr3_aa: CAWSVRGLRNQPQHF

v_call: TRBV11-2
j_call: TRBJ2-2
clone_size: -
d_call: -
cdr3_nt: TGTGCCAGCAGCTTAGCAGGTTTGAGGGTAGTTTCGGCCGGGGAGCTGTTTTTT
cdr3_aa: CASSLAGLRVVSAGELFF

v_call: TRBV28
j_call: TRBJ1-2
clone_size: -
d_call: TRBD1
cdr3_nt: TGTGCCAGCAGTTTGGAACAGGGGTTAATCTATGGCTACACCTTC
cdr3_aa: CASSLEQGLIYGYTF

v_call: TRBV10-3
j_call: TRBJ2-2
clone_size: -
d_call: TRBD1
cdr3_nt: TGTGCCACCCAGACCGGGACAGAAATCACCGGGGAGCTGTTTTTT
cdr3_aa: CATQTGTEITGELFF

v_call: TRBV30
j_call: TRBJ2-6
clone_size: once
d_call: -
cdr3_nt: TGTGCCTGGAGTATGACTGGGGCCAACGTCCTGACTTTC
cdr3_aa: CAWSMTGANVLTF

v_call: TRBV27
j_call: TRBJ1-5
clone_size: once
d_call: -
cdr3_nt: TGTGCCAGCAGTGCGACAGACGGGCATCAGCCCCAGCATTTT
cdr3_aa: CASSATDGHQPQHF

v_call: TRBV7-9
j_call: TRBJ1-6
clone_size: -
d_call: -
cdr3_nt: TGTGCCAGCAGCACCTCGATAGCCGAGCTCCACTTT
cdr3_aa: CASSTSIAELHF

v_call: TRBV6-5
j_call: TRBJ2-7
clone_size: -
d_call: -
cdr3_nt: TGTGCCAGCAGCCCCTTTGCGGGGGCCCCCAACGAGCAGTACTTC
cdr3_aa: CASSPFAGAPNEQYF

v_call: TRBV7-8
j_call: TRBJ2-7
clone_size: -
d_call: -
cdr3_nt: TGTGCCAGCAGCCCCCGAGGGGCGGGCGAGCAGTACTTC
cdr3_aa: CASSPRGAGEQYF

v_call: TRBV6-7
j_call: TRBJ1-5
clone_size: -
d_call: -
cdr3_nt: TGTGCCAGCAGTTACATATATAGCAATCAGCCCCAGCATTTT
cdr3_aa: CASSYIYSNQPQHF

v_call: TRBV5-4
j_call: TRBJ2-3
clone_size: -
d_call: TRBD2
cdr3_nt: TGTGCCAGCAGCTTGAGACTAGCGGGGGGCCCGGGCACAGATACGCAGTATTTT
cdr3_aa: CASSLRLAGGPGTDTQYF

v_call: TRBV15
j_call: TRBJ2-7
clone_size: -
d_call: TRBD1
cdr3_nt: TGTGCCACCAGCAGAACCCAAGGACAGGATTCGCCTTACGAGCAGTACTTC
cdr3_aa: CATSRTQGQDSPYEQYF

v_call: TRBV29-1
j_call: TRBJ1-1
clone_size: -
d_call: -
cdr3_nt: TGCAGCGTCCCTGCAGAGGGGCGGGCTGAAGCTTTCTTT
cdr3_aa: CSVPAEGRAEAFF

v_call: TRBV6-6
j_call: TRBJ2-7
clone_size: -
d_call: TRBD1
cdr3_nt: TGTGCCAGCAGTTATCCGGGACAGGGTTACGAGCAGTACTTC
cdr3_aa: CASSYPGQGYEQYF

v_call: TRBV30
j_call: TRBJ2-7
clone_size: -
d_call: TRBD2
cdr3_nt: TGTGCCTGGAGCACGGGGGGGGTCTACGAGCAGTACTTC
cdr3_aa: CAWSTGGVYEQYF

v_call: TRBV19
j_call: TRBJ2-5
clone_size: -
d_call: TRBD2
cdr3_nt: TGTGCCAGTAGTTCCCTAGCGGGGGGAGTAGGTCAAGAGACCCAGTACTTC
cdr3_aa: CASSSLAGGVGQETQYF

v_call: TRBV4-3
j_call: TRBJ1-2
clone_size: -
d_call: TRBD1
cdr3_nt: TGCGTCAGCAGCCAAGCAAGGGGGCAGGGTGGTGGCTACACCTTC
cdr3_aa: CVSSQARGQGGGYTF

v_call: TRBV6-5
j_call: TRBJ2-3
clone_size: -
d_call: TRBD2
cdr3_nt: TGTGCCAGCAGTTACCAGAGCGGGGGGGCCCCAGATACGCAGTATTTT
cdr3_aa: CASSYQSGGAPDTQYF

v_call: TRBV18
j_call: TRBJ1-3
clone_size: few
d_call: -
cdr3_nt: TGTGCCAGCTCACCAGTGTCGGACGGAAACACCATATATTTT
cdr3_aa: CASSPVSDGNTIYF

v_call: TRBV14
j_call: TRBJ2-3
clone_size: -
d_call: -
cdr3_nt: TGTGCCAGCAGCCCCACCCTGGTCACAGATACGCAGTATTTT
cdr3_aa: CASSPTLVTDTQYF

v_call: TRBV10-1
j_call: TRBJ2-3
clone_size: -
d_call: -
cdr3_nt: TGCGCCAGCAGTAACTCCGTAGAAACTCCGGGCCCTGAGGGAGATACGCAGTATTTT
cdr3_aa: CASSNSVETPGPEGDTQYF

v_call: TRBV5-1
j_call: TRBJ2-3
clone_size: -
d_call: TRBD2
cdr3_nt: TGCGCCAGCAGCTTGCGGGGGGGTAACACAGATACGCAGTATTTT
cdr3_aa: CASSLRGGNTDTQYF

v_call: TRBV4-1
j_call: TRBJ1-2
clone_size: -
d_call: TRBD1
cdr3_nt: TGCGCCAGCAGCCACCCCAGGGGGAGGACAGTCTATGGCTACACCTTC
cdr3_aa: CASSHPRGRTVYGYTF

v_call: TRBV18
j_call: TRBJ2-5
clone_size: -
d_call: TRBD1
cdr3_nt: TGTGCCAGCTCACCGACAGGGGGAGAGACCCAGTACTTC
cdr3_aa: CASSPTGGETQYF

v_call: TRBV2
j_call: TRBJ2-5
clone_size: -
d_call: TRBD2
cdr3_nt: TGTGCCAGCAGATCGGGACTAGCGGAAGAGACCCAGTACTTC
cdr3_aa: CASRSGLAEETQYF

v_call: TRBV13
j_call: TRBJ2-1
clone_size: -
d_call: TRBD1
cdr3_nt: TGTGCCAGCAGCTCGGCCGGGACAGGGACCTACAATGAGCAGTTCTTC
cdr3_aa: CASSSAGTGTYNEQFF

v_call: TRBV7-9
j_call: TRBJ1-5
clone_size: once
d_call: -
cdr3_nt: TGTGCCAGCAGCACCGGGACAAACAATCAGCCCCAGCATTTT
cdr3_aa: CASSTGTNNQPQHF

v_call: TRBV19
j_call: TRBJ2-3
clone_size: -
d_call: TRBD2
cdr3_nt: TGTGCCAGTAGTATCATCAGTAAGGCGGGGGGGCGAGATACGCAGTATTTT
cdr3_aa: CASSIISKAGGRDTQYF

v_call: TRBV5-1
j_call: TRBJ1-5
clone_size: -
d_call: -
cdr3_nt: TGCGCCAGCAGCTTTGGAAGCTCGGTGGACAATCAGCCCCAGCATTTT
cdr3_aa: CASSFGSSVDNQPQHF

v_call: TRBV7-2
j_call: TRBJ2-7
clone_size: -
d_call: TRBD2
cdr3_nt: TGTGCCAGCAGCAATAGCGGGGGGCCGTCCTACGAGCAGTACTTC
cdr3_aa: CASSNSGGPSYEQYF

v_call: TRBV11-2
j_call: TRBJ1-6
clone_size: -
d_call: -
cdr3_nt: TGTGCCAGCAGCCGACCCTATGGACCCCTCCACTTT
cdr3_aa: CASSRPYGPLHF

v_call: TRBV28
j_call: TRBJ2-5
clone_size: -
d_call: -
cdr3_nt: TGTGCCAGCAGTTTAACAGGTTTCCAAGAGACCCAGTACTTC
cdr3_aa: CASSLTGFQETQYF

v_call: TRBV19
j_call: TRBJ1-5
clone_size: -
d_call: TRBD1
cdr3_nt: TGTGCCAGTAGTTGGGATACAGGGGTGCATCAGCCCCAGCATTTT
cdr3_aa: CASSWDTGVHQPQHF